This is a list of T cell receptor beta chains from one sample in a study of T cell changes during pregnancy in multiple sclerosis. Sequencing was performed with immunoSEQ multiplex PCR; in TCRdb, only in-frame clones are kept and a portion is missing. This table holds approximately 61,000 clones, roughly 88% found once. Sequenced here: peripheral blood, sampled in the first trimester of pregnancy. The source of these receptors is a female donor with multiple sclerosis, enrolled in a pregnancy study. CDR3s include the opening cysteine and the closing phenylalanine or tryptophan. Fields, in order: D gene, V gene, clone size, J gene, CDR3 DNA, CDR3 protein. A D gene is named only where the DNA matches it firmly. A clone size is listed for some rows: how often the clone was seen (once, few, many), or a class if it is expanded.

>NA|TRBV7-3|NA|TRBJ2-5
TGTGCCAGCAGCTGGGCCCACCAAGAGACCCAGTACTTC
CASSWAHQETQYF
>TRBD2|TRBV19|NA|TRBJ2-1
TGTGCCAGTAGTCCTACGACTAGCGGGACCTATGAGCAGTTCTTC
CASSPTTSGTYEQFF
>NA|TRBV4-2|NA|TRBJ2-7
TGTGCCAGCAGCCAGGGGCGTGTGGACGAGCAGTACTTC
CASSQGRVDEQYF
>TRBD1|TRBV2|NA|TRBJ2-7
TGTGCCAGCAGTCCGACAGGGAACTACGAGCAGTACTTC
CASSPTGNYEQYF
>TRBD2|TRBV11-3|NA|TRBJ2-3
TGTGCCAGCAGCGCGGGACTAGCGGCAGATACGCAGTATTTT
CASSAGLAADTQYF
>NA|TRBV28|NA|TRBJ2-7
TGTGCCAGCAGTTTACAGGGGAGCTCCTACGAGCAGTACTTC
CASSLQGSSYEQYF
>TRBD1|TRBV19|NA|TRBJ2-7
TGTGCCAGTAGTACCACGAGGGACAGGGCCAACGAGCAGTACTTC
CASSTTRDRANEQYF
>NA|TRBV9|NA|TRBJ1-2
TGTGCCAGCAGCGTAGTATCTTCGACAGCTTACTATGGCTACACCTTC
CASSVVSSTAYYGYTF
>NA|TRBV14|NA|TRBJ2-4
TGTGCCAGCAGCCAAGACCCGGGGTTTTCGGAAAACATTCAGTACTTC
CASSQDPGFSENIQYF
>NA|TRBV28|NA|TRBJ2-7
TGTGCCAGCAGTTTCCCGGGACACATCTACGAGCAGTACTTC
CASSFPGHIYEQYF
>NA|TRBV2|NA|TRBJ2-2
TGTGCCAGCAGTGTGGAAGGAGGGTCGGACACCGGGGAGCTGTTTTTT
CASSVEGGSDTGELFF
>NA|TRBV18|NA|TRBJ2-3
TGTGCCAGCTCACCGAAGGCTAAGGGGGACACAGATACGCAGTATTTT
CASSPKAKGDTDTQYF
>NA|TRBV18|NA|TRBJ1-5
TGTGCCAGCTCGCCTAGACCGAGTCGCGGCAATCAGCCCCAGCATTTT
CASSPRPSRGNQPQHF
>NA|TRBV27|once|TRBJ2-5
TGTGCCAGCAGTGCAGACTGGGAAGAGACCCAGTACTTC
CASSADWEETQYF
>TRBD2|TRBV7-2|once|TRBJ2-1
TGTGCCAGCAGCTTAAAGCATCCTAGCGGGAAGGGCGGGGTGCAGTTCTTC
CASSLKHPSGKGGVQFF
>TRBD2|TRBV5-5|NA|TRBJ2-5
TGTGCCAGCAGCTTGGAGGGCGGGACTAGCCCTTGGGAGACCCAGTACTTC
CASSLEGGTSPWETQYF
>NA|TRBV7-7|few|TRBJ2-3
TGTGCCAGCAGCCCACGTCGGGGAGGCACAGATACGCAGTATTTT
CASSPRRGGTDTQYF
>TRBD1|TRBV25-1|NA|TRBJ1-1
TGTGCCAGCAGCACATCACGATACAGGGGGCCCACTGAAGCTTTCTTT
CASSTSRYRGPTEAFF
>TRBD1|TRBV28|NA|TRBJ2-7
TGTGCCAGCACCGTTCCGGGACAGGGGTCCTACGAGCAGTACTTC
CASTVPGQGSYEQYF
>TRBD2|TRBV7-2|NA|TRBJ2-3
TGTGCCAGCAGCCTGACCGGGACTAGGAGCACAGATACGCAGTATTTT
CASSLTGTRSTDTQYF
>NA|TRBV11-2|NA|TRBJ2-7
TGTGCCAGCAGCTTAGATGCTAGTACCTCCTACGAGCAGTACTTC
CASSLDASTSYEQYF
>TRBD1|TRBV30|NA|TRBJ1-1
TGTGCCTGGAGGCTGGGACAGCTGAACACTGAAGCTTTCTTT
CAWRLGQLNTEAFF
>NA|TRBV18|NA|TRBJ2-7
TGTGCCAGCTCACCAGGGCAGGGGGGTTACAGTCAGGAGCAGTACTTC
CASSPGQGGYSQEQYF
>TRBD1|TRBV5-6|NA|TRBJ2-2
TGTGCCAGCAGCTTGATCGGACAGGGGCGTAGCGGGGAGCTGTTTTTT
CASSLIGQGRSGELFF
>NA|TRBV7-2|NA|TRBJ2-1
TGTGCCAGCAGCTTAGATCTTCCAGCCGGAGGGGGCAAGTTCTTC
CASSLDLPAGGGKFF
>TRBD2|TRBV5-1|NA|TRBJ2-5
TGCGCCAGCAGCACTAGCGGGAGTGGCGAGACCCAGTACTTC
CASSTSGSGETQYF
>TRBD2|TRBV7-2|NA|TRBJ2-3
TGTGCCAGCAGCTTGACTAGCGGGAACACAGATACGCAGTATTTT
CASSLTSGNTDTQYF
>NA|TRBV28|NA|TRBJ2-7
TGTGCCAGCAGTTTATTTAACTACGAGCAGTACTTC
CASSLFNYEQYF
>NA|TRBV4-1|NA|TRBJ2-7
TGCGCCAGCAGCCAAGAATACCGTATGAGCTCCTACGAGCAGTACTTC
CASSQEYRMSSYEQYF
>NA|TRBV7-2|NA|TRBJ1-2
TGTGCCAGCAGCTTCTCTAACTATGGCTACACCTTC
CASSFSNYGYTF
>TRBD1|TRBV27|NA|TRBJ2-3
TGTGCCAGCAGTATTGCTTTGGGGACAGCAATCACAGATACGCAGTATTTT
CASSIALGTAITDTQYF
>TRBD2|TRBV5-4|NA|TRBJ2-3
TGTGCCAGCAGCTTGACTAGCGTAAGCACAGATACGCAGTATTTT
CASSLTSVSTDTQYF
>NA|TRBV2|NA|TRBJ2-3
TGTGCCAGCAGTGCGAGGGCCTCAGATTACACAGATACGCAGTATTTT
CASSARASDYTDTQYF
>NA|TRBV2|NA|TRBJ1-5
TGTGCCAGCAAAGCGGATCTGGGGAATCAGCCCCAGCATTTT
CASKADLGNQPQHF